This entry lists 6 T cell receptor beta chains sequenced from one sample in a study of T cell changes during pregnancy in multiple sclerosis. Sequencing used immunoSEQ multiplex PCR; TCRdb keeps in-frame clones, though not all of them. The data contain tens of thousands of clones, about 93% of them singletons. The sample here was CD4+ T cells from peripheral blood mononuclear cells, taken in the second trimester of pregnancy. Receptor source: a female donor with multiple sclerosis, enrolled in a pregnancy study.

The chain employs TRBV7-2 and TRBJ1-1; D remains ambiguous. Germline loops: CDR1 SGHTA, CDR2 FQGNSA. V was shortened by 2 bases and J by 1 base, with 11 bases between the two germline ends. This CDR3 has 15 residues. The CDR3 DNA sequence: TGTGCCAGCAGCTTAACTCAGGTACCGAACACTGAAGCTTTCTTT. It specifies CASSLTQVPNTEAFF.

This chain connects TRBV6-1 to TRBJ1-5; D remains unclear. The germline V gene has CDR1 MNHNS and CDR2 SASEGT. Between the trimmed V and J ends, which lost 7 bases and 1 base, there was a span of 11 bases. The length of the CDR3 is 14 residues. The CDR3, as DNA: TGTGCCAGCATGATCTTCGAGAGCAATCAGCCCCAGCATTTT. Its protein product is CASMIFESNQPQHF.

This clone was counted between two and nine times. V is TRBV6-5 and J is TRBJ2-2; 8 bases line up with TRBD1. The junction had 2 bases not matched to a gene; V was cut back by 1 base and J by 4 bases. CDR3 length: 15 residues. Germline V gene lookup returns CDR1 MNHEY and CDR2 SVGAGI. The CDR3 is CASSYWTGTTGELFF. In DNA, the CDR3 is TGTGCCAGCAGTTACTGGACAGGGACCACCGGGGAGCTGTTTTTT.

This chain connects TRBV6-6 to TRBJ2-3, with 7 bases aligning to TRBD2. Germline V lookup: CDR1 MNHNY, CDR2 SVGAGI (reference sequence). The CDR3 loop spans 15 amino acids. Germline trimming cut 6 bases from V and 2 bases from J; bases unmatched to any gene: 8. Here the CDR3 DNA reads TGTGCCAGCAGACCCTCAGCGGGGTCCACAGATACGCAGTATTTT. Translation gives CASRPSAGSTDTQYF.

The chain combines TRBV19 with TRBJ2-7; 7 bases align to TRBD1. This CDR3 has 14 amino acids. J was trimmed by 5 bases and V by 5 bases; bases with no gene match: 9. Germline V gives CDR1 LNHDA, CDR2 SQIVND (reference sequence). The CDR3 DNA reads TGTGCCAGTAGTTCACGGACAGGAGGACACGAGCAGTACTTC. Its translation: CASSSRTGGHEQYF.

The chain uses TRBV7-3 and TRBJ2-6, with D possibly matching TRBD1 (6 bases). Trimming removed 5 bases at V and 12 bases at J, with 14 bases between. The CDR3 is 13 residues long. Germline V lookup: CDR1 SGHTA, CDR2 FQGTGA. The CDR3 here is CASSLRTDGVLTF. The CDR3 DNA follows: TGTGCCAGCAGCCTCCGGACAGACGGCGTCCTGACTTTC.